This TCR beta chain appears in the sequencing data of a study of cytomegalovirus exposure and HLA in healthy donors. The study's findings and limits: Researchers reported in a later analysis that a missense DCLRE1C variant was tied to TCR beta V- and J-gene trimming. Accurate HLA-A and HLA-B prediction from TCR beta sequences was reported for most subjects.

At sampling all donors were nominally healthy, likely with unrecorded immune exposures. This clone was counted a single time. Its antigen is unknown. This specimen includes other DNA sequences encoding the same CDR3. PCR employed 60 Vbeta and 13 Jbeta primers. The table came from immunoSEQ multiplex PCR; TCRdb's copy has only in-frame clones and leaves some out. The sample holds about 200,000 clones, about 82% seen once. The sequence derives from a man aged 25 to 40 in good health and CMV-seronegative. The sample comprised PBMCs.

DNA of the CDR3: TGTGCCAGACAGTCAAACACTGAAGCTTTCTTT. Protein product: CARQSNTEAFF. The chain has TRBV2 and TRBJ1-1; D uncertain. Germline loops: CDR1 SNHLY, CDR2 FYNNEI. The CDR3 runs 11 residues. V was clipped by 9 bases and J by 2 bases, with 7 bases between them.